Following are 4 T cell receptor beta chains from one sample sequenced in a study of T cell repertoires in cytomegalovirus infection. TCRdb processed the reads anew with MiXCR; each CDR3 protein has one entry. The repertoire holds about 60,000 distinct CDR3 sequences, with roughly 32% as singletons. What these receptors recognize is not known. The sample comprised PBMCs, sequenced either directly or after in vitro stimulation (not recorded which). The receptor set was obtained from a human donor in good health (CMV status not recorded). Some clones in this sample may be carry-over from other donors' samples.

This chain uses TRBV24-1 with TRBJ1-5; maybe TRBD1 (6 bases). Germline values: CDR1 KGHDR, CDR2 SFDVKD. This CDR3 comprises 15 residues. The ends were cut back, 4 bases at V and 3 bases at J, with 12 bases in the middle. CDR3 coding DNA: TGTGCCACCAGTGACGGTCAGGGGATCAATCAGCCCCAGCATTTT. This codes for CATSDGQGINQPQHF.

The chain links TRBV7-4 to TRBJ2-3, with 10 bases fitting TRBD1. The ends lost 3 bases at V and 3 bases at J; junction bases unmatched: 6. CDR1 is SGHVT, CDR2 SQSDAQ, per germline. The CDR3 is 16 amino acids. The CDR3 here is CASSFRDRGETDTQYF. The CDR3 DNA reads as TGTGCCAGCAGCTTCCGGGACAGGGGCGAAACAGATACGCAGTATTTT.

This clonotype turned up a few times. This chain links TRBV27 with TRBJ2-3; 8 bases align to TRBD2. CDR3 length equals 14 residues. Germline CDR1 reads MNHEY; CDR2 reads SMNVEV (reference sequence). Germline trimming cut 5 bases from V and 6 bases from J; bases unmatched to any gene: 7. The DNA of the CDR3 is TGTGCCAGCAGTCCAGCGGGAGTATCGGATACGCAGTATTTT. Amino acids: CASSPAGVSDTQYF.

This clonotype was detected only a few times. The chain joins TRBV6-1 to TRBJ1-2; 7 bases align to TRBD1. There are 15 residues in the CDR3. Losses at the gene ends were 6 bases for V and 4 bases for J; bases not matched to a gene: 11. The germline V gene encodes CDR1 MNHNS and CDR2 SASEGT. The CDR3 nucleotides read TGTGCCAGCAGGCCGCGACCGGACAGGTCCTATGGCTACACCTTC. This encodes CASRPRPDRSYGYTF.